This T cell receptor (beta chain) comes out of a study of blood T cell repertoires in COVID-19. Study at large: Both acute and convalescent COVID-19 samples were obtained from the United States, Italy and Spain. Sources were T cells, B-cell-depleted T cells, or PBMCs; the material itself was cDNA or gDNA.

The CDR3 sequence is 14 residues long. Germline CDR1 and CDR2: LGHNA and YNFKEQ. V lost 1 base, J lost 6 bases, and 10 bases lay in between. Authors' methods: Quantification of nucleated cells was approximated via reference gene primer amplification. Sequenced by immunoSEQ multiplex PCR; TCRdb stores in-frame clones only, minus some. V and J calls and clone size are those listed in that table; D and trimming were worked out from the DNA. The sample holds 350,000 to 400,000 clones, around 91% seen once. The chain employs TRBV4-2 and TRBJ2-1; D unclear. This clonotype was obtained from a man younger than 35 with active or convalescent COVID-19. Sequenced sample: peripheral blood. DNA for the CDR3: TGTGCCAGCAGCCAAGTTACGAGCCTCAATGAGCAGTTCTTC. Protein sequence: CASSQVTSLNEQFF.